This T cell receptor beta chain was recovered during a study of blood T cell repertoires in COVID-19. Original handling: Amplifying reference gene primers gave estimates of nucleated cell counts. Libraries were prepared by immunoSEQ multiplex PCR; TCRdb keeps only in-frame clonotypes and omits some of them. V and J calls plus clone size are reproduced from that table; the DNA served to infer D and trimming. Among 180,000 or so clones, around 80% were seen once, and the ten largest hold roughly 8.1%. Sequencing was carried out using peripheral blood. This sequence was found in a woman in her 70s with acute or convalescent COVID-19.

The CDR3 DNA reads as TGTGCCAGCAGCCCCCGGGACAGGGGAACCTACGAGCAGTACTTC. Protein: CASSPRDRGTYEQYF. The rearrangement joins TRBV7-9 to TRBJ2-7; TRBD1 matches at 10 bases. CDR3 length: 15 residues. CDR1 is SEHNR, CDR2 FQNEAQ, per germline (reference sequence). V was clipped by 5 bases and J by 2 bases; unmatched bases: 6.